These 13 T cell receptor beta chains were sequenced from one sample in a study of shared clonotypes between healthy human individuals. Clones were read by immunoSEQ multiplex PCR, and TCRdb kept only the in-frame ones, dropping some. The sample carries 90,000 to 100,000 clones, around 47% recorded once. The specimen was PBMCs. These receptors were obtained from a woman between 35 and 50 years old in good health. Some clones in this sample may be carry-over from other donors' samples.

The chain recombines TRBV18 with TRBJ2-3; D unclear. The V gene lost 6 bases and the J gene lost 1 base, with 11 bases spanning the gap. The CDR3 covers 14 residues. Germline lookup yields CDR1 KGHSH and CDR2 LQKENI. The DNA of the CDR3 is TGTGCCAGCTCTCTTCAGGCGGGCACAGATACGCAGTATTTT. Translating it yields CASSLQAGTDTQYF. The variable domain in full, completed from reference TRBV18 and TRBJ2-3, reads NAGVMQNPRHLVRRRGQEARLRCSPMKGHSHVYWYRQLPEEGLKFMVYLQKENIIDESGMPKERFSAEFPKEGPSILRIQQVVRGDSAAYFCASSLQAGTDTQYFGPGTRLTVL.

This clone came up many times. V and J are TRBV5-6 and TRBJ1-2; TRBD1 aligns across 9 bases. The V gene's germline CDR1 is SGHDT and CDR2 YYEEEE. The V segment lost 7 bases and the J segment 4 bases; nucleotides outside the gene matches: 14. The CDR3 sequence is 16 residues long. CDR3 loop: CASSGTGGAEGYGYTF. The CDR3 DNA follows: TGTGCCAGCTCGGGAACAGGGGGCGCGGAGGGCTATGGCTACACCTTC.

For this clone: At the DNA level, this CDR3 is encoded by other sequences in the same sample as well. The chain is built from TRBV18 and TRBJ2-7, with a tentative D call TRBD2 (8 bases). CDR3 size: 15 residues. Germline CDR1 KGHSH, CDR2 LQKENI. With 5 bases removed from V and 0 bases from J, the gap between germline ends came to 14 bases. This CDR3 reads CASSLAGTASYEQYF. The CDR3 nucleotides read TGTGCCAGCTCATTAGCGGGGACAGCCTCCTACGAGCAGTACTTC. The whole variable domain, filled in from reference TRBV18 and TRBJ2-7, reads NAGVMQNPRHLVRRRGQEARLRCSPMKGHSHVYWYRQLPEEGLKFMVYLQKENIIDESGMPKERFSAEFPKEGPSILRIQQVVRGDSAAYFCASSLAGTASYEQYFGPGTRLTVT.

The CDR3 here is CAISESSGSYEQYF. The CDR3 region has the DNA TGTGCCATCAGTGAGTCGAGCGGGAGCTACGAGCAGTACTTC. V usage is TRBV10-3 and J usage is TRBJ2-7, with 8 bases identical to TRBD2. After removal of 0 bases from V and 3 bases from J, the junction contained 1 base not matched to a gene. CDR1 ENHRY and CDR2 SYGVKD come from the germline V gene. The CDR3 extends over 14 amino acids.

This clone was recorded many times. V and J are TRBV4-3 and TRBJ1-4; D possibly corresponds to TRBD1 (5 bases). This CDR3 has 15 residues. The ends were cut back, 0 bases at V and 3 bases at J, with 8 bases in the middle. Germline lookup yields CDR1 LGHNA and CDR2 YSLEER. CDR3 amino acids: CASSQDTGPNEKLFF. The CDR3 region has the DNA TGCGCCAGCAGCCAAGATACGGGACCTAATGAAAAACTGTTTTTT.

The chain recombines TRBV29-1 with TRBJ1-4, with D uncertain. The CDR3 extends over 13 amino acids. Germline CDR1 reads SQVTM; CDR2 reads ANQGSEA. V was pared by 4 bases and J by 8 bases, with 14 bases between. CDR3 amino acids: CSVGWAGVEKLFF. The DNA of the CDR3 is TGCAGCGTTGGATGGGCAGGTGTCGAAAAACTGTTTTTT.

This clone has at least ten counts. The CDR3 DNA reads as TGTGCCAGCAGCCTTATCCACCCCGTAGGGCGCACCGGGGAGCTGTTTTTT. It yields the protein CASSLIHPVGRTGELFF. The gene calls are TRBV28 and TRBJ2-2, with D hard to call. The V end was cut by 6 bases, the J end by 4 bases, with 21 bases between. The CDR3 loop spans 17 amino acids. The germline V gene has CDR1 MDHEN and CDR2 SYDVKM.

This chain connects TRBV7-2 to TRBJ2-7; the match to TRBD2 covers 9 bases. Trimming took 3 bases from V and 7 from J; bases not matched to a gene: 7. The CDR3 consists of 14 residues. Looked up from germline, CDR1 is SGHTA and CDR2 is FQGNSA. The CDR3 DNA reads TGTGCCAGCAGCTTGAGAGCGGGAGGATGGGAGCAGTACTTC. It yields the protein CASSLRAGGWEQYF.

The chain is built from TRBV5-5 and TRBJ1-4; D remains unclear. Looked up from germline, CDR1 is SGHKS and CDR2 is YYEKEE (reference sequence). V lost 4 bases and J 8 bases, leaving 18 bases between the germline ends. The CDR3 contains 15 residues. The CDR3 region has the DNA TGTGCCAGCAGCGTTGTACCCAGGAACACAGAAAAACTGTTTTTT. Translating it yields CASSVVPRNTEKLFF.

This clone was counted many times. The chain carries TRBV2 and TRBJ1-2; 7 bases map to TRBD1. The V segment lost 6 bases and the J segment 5 bases; nucleotides outside the gene matches: 6. The CDR3 sequence is 13 residues long. Germline CDR1 reads SNHLY; CDR2 reads FYNNEI. Here the CDR3 DNA reads TGTGCCAGCAGGGATGGACAGGTTTATGGCTACACCTTC. Translated, it gives CASRDGQVYGYTF. The variable domain in full, with the rest retrieved from reference TRBV2 and TRBJ1-2, is EPEVTQTPSHQVTQMGQEVILRCVPISNHLYFYWYRQILGQKVEFLVSFYNNEISEKSEIFDDQFSVERPDGSNFTLKIRSTKLEDSAMYFCASRDGQVYGYTFGSGTRLTVV.

The genes are TRBV5-6 and TRBJ2-7; 8 bases fit TRBD1. Germline V lookup: CDR1 SGHDT, CDR2 YYEEEE. CDR3 length: 17 amino acids. J gave up 4 bases and V 1 base, and 13 bases lay outside the gene matches. As DNA, the CDR3 is TGTGCCAGCAGCTTGAAGCCGGACAGGGCCATCTATTACGAGCAGTACTTC. Its translation: CASSLKPDRAIYYEQYF.

This clone was seen many times. This chain links TRBV7-2 with TRBJ2-5; 10 nucleotides agree with TRBD2. Unmatched junction bases numbered 6, after V lost 1 base and J lost 4 bases. Germline V gene lookup returns CDR1 SGHTA and CDR2 FQGNSA. The CDR3 has 16 amino acids. CDR3 protein: CASSLGSSGRGETQYF. In nucleotides, the CDR3 is TGTGCCAGCAGCTTAGGATCTAGCGGGAGAGGAGAGACCCAGTACTTC.

This clone was recorded a few times. This chain joins TRBV29-1 and TRBJ2-3; weak D call: TRBD1 (6 bases). Germline V gives CDR1 SQVTM, CDR2 ANQGSEA. The CDR3 is 14 residues long. Trimming took off 2 bases at V and 6 bases at J, with 15 bases between the two ends. The CDR3 loop is CSVETGPERDTQYF. As DNA, the CDR3 is TGCAGCGTTGAAACAGGGCCGGAAAGGGATACGCAGTATTTT.